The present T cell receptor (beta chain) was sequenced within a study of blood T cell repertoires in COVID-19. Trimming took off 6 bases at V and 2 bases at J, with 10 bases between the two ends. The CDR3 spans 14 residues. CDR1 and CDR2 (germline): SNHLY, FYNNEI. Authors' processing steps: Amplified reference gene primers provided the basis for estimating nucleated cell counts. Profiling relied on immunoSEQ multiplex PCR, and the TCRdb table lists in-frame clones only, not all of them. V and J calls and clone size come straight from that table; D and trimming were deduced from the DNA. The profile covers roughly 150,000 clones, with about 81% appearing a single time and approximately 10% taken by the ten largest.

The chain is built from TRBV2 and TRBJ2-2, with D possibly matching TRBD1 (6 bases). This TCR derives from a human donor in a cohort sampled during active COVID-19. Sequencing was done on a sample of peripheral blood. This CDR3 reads CASRPGHNTGELFF. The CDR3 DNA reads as TGTGCCAGCAGACCGGGACACAACACCGGGGAGCTGTTTTTT.